The present TCR beta chain was sequenced within a study of T cell repertoires in cytomegalovirus infection. The overall study: Used in the study were CMV epitopes, some recently identified and HLA-C-restricted, others well-studied and HLA-B-restricted. CMV infection plus the matching HLA type was flagged by public TCR beta signatures.

TCRdb used MiXCR to reprocess the reads, holding one entry per CDR3 protein. The sample yields around 750,000 distinct CDR3 sequences, about 30% seen once. From germline, CDR1 is MNHEY and CDR2 SVGEGT. The length of the CDR3 is 14 residues. V lost 5 bases and J lost 1, with 10 bases in between. Concerning this clonotype itself: Its cognate antigen is unknown.

Overall study results and limits: The ex vivo response showed dominance by HLA-C-restricted CMV-specific TCR beta clonotypes. Cumulative public TCR beta family frequency identified carriers of CMV plus the relevant HLA.

The gene calls are TRBV6-2 or TRBV6-3 and TRBJ2-3; no clear D gene. Here the sequenced sample was cultured CD8+ T cells from PBMCs, taken from culture after CMV antigen stimulation. This TCR was recovered from a human donor in good health (CMV status not recorded). Some clones in this sample may be carry-over from other donors' samples. CDR3 sequence reads: CASSPLLGTDTQYF. The CDR3 nucleotides are TGTGCCAGCAGTCCCCTGCTGGGCACAGATACGCAGTATTTT.